Following are 12 T cell receptor beta chains from one sample sequenced in a study of blood T cell repertoires in COVID-19. TCRdb keeps only in-frame clones here, not all; method: immunoSEQ multiplex PCR. The sample shows a few hundred thousand clones, 70% to 85% of them seen only once. The sequenced sample consisted of peripheral blood. Source of these receptors: a man in his fifties or sixties with active or convalescent COVID-19.

This CDR3 is CASSFLAGGLDTQYF. The CDR3 coding sequence is TGTGCCAGCAGCTTTCTAGCGGGGGGGCTTGATACGCAGTATTTT. The rearrangement joins TRBV7-9 to TRBJ2-3; TRBD2 matches at 12 bases. In germline, CDR1 is SEHNR, CDR2 FQNEAQ (reference sequence). The CDR3 is 15 amino acids. V lost 3 bases to trimming and J lost 6 bases; unmatched junction nucleotides: 4.

The chain uses TRBV11-2 and TRBJ1-2; 9 bases line up with TRBD1. The germline V gene has CDR1 SGHAT and CDR2 FQNNGV. The CDR3 is 14 amino acids. V lost 3 bases to trimming and J lost 5 bases; unmatched junction nucleotides: 4. The CDR3 bases are TGTGCCAGCAGCTTGGGACAGGGATCATATGGCTACACCTTC. This translates into CASSLGQGSYGYTF.

The rearrangement links TRBV3-1 (or the pseudogene TRBV3-2) to TRBJ1-3, with a tentative D call TRBD1 (5 bases). Trimming took 5 bases from V and 0 from J, leaving 11 bases between them. This CDR3 comprises 15 residues. Per the germline V gene, CDR1 is LGHDT and CDR2 is YNNKEL (reference sequence). This chain's CDR3 is CASSSRVNSGNTIYF. CDR3 sequence (DNA): TGTGCCAGCAGCAGCAGGGTCAACTCTGGAAACACCATATATTTT.

V is TRBV7-9 and J is TRBJ2-7; the match to TRBD1 covers 7 bases. CDR3 size: 14 residues. J lost 3 bases, V lost 2 bases, and 4 bases had no gene match. Germline V gene lookup returns CDR1 SEHNR and CDR2 FQNEAQ (reference sequence). The CDR3 bases are TGTGCCAGCAGCTTACTAGACAGGGACTACGAGCAGTACTTC. Protein: CASSLLDRDYEQYF.

The DNA of the CDR3 is TGTGCCAGCAGTTACGGGCGGGAGAGCAGCGAGACCCAGTACTTC. Translated: CASSYGRESSETQYF. The V and J genes are TRBV6-2 or TRBV6-3 and TRBJ2-5; the match to TRBD2 covers 7 bases. Germline CDR1 and CDR2: MNHEY and SVGEGT. V trimming: 2 bases; J trimming: 5 bases; junction bases outside the gene matches: 8. The CDR3 length is 15 residues.

This clone was found once. The rearrangement joins TRBV30 to TRBJ2-7, with TRBD2 matching 9 bases. The J segment lost 4 bases and the V segment lost 2 bases, leaving 6 bases of the junction unmatched. The CDR3 length is 14 residues. Germline V gene data show CDR1 as GTSNPN and CDR2 as SVGIG (reference sequence). CDR3 loop: CAWSLSSGMYEQYF. The CDR3 DNA follows: TGTGCCTGGAGTTTGTCTAGCGGGATGTACGAGCAGTACTTC.

This sequence joins TRBV6-5 and TRBJ2-7; D might be TRBD2 (5 bases). The CDR3 spans 12 residues. V dropped 10 bases and J dropped 6 bases, with 16 bases sitting between them. Per the germline V gene, CDR1 is MNHEY and CDR2 is SVGAGI. The CDR3 protein is CATLEGTAEQYV. CDR3 coding DNA: TGTGCCACCCTCGAGGGAACGGCCGAGCAGTACGTC.

This clone has only one observation. The V and J genes are TRBV15 and TRBJ1-3; D is uncertain. The CDR3 runs to 16 residues. From germline, CDR1 is LNHNV and CDR2 YYDKDF (reference sequence). V shed 0 bases and J shed 0 bases, with 9 bases lying between them. CDR3 DNA sequence: TGTGCCACCAGCAGAGATCTTCCAGGCTCTGGAAACACCATATATTTT. This encodes CATSRDLPGSGNTIYF. Full variable domain (rest looked up from reference TRBV15 and TRBJ1-3): DAMVIQNPRYQVTQFGKPVTLSCSQTLNHNVMYWYQQKSSQAPKLLFHYYDKDFNNEADTPDNFQSRRPNTSFCFLDIRSPGLGDTAMYLCATSRDLPGSGNTIYFGEGSWLTVV.

The chain employs TRBV19 and TRBJ2-3, with a weak D call TRBD2 (7 bases). The V gene's germline CDR1 is LNHDA and CDR2 SQIVND (reference sequence). V lost 4 bases and J lost 5, with 16 bases in between. The CDR3 contains 15 residues. The CDR3 DNA reads as TGTGCCAGTAGTACCCCGGGGGCTAGCGGAGATACGCAGTATTTT. It translates to CASSTPGASGDTQYF.

Only a few counts were recorded for this clone. The rearrangement uses TRBV1 and TRBJ1-6; TRBD1 was called by the table and not checked on the DNA. TRBV1 is classified as a pseudogene. CDR3 length: 18 amino acids. CDR3 bases: TGCACCAGCAGCCAACCAGCCCCCCGGACAGGCGCTTATTCACCCCTCCACTTT. This encodes CTSSQPAPRTGAYSPLHF.

This clone has a handful of counts. The chain links TRBV28 to TRBJ1-1, with D possibly TRBD1 on 6 matching bases. The CDR3 sequence is 14 residues long. Germline V CDR1 and CDR2: MDHEN, SYDVKM. V was cut by 7 bases and J by 4 bases, with 16 bases left in between. Here the CDR3 reads CASNSFQGGTEAFF. In DNA form, the CDR3 reads TGTGCCAGCAATTCATTCCAAGGGGGCACTGAAGCTTTCTTT.

The chain carries TRBV6-5 and TRBJ2-7; TRBD1 agrees at 7 bases. This CDR3 contains 15 residues. The junction had 11 bases not matched to a gene; V was cut back by 5 bases and J by 4 bases. Germline CDR1 is MNHEY and CDR2 is SVGAGI. The CDR3 reads CASSPKGASFYEQYV. The CDR3 DNA sequence: TGTGCCAGCAGTCCGAAGGGGGCCTCTTTTTACGAGCAGTACGTC.